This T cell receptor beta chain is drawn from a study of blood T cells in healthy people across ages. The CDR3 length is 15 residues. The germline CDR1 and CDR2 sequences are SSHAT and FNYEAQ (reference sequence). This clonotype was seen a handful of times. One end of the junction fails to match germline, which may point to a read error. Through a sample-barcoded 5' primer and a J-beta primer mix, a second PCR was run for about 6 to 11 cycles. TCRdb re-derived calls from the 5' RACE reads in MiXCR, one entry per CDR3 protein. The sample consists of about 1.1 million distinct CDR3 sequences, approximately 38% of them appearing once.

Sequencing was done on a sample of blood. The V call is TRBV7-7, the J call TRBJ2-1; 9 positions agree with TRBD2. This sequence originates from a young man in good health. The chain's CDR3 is CASSLGGGAGNEQFF. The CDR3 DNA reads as TGTGCTAGCAGCTTGGGCGGGGGGGCCGGCAATGAGCAGTTCTTC.